Listed here are 31 T cell receptor beta chains from one sample, sequenced in a study of blood T cell repertoires in COVID-19. The method was immunoSEQ multiplex PCR; TCRdb's version includes in-frame clones alone and lacks a portion of them. Among 130,000 to 150,000 clones listed, 87% were seen once. The sequencing sample was made of PBMCs or T cells enriched from blood (not recorded which). The receptor set was obtained from a man in his sixties who had recovered from COVID-19.

This clone turned up a few times. J is TRBJ1-5 and V is TRBV5-5, with a weak D call TRBD1 (6 bases). The germline gives CDR1 SGHKS, CDR2 YYEKEE (reference sequence). Trimming took off 1 base at V and 2 bases at J, with 13 bases between the two ends. CDR3 size: 16 residues. This chain's CDR3 is CASSLRGGTGNQPQHF. The CDR3 bases are TGTGCCAGCAGCTTGAGAGGGGGTACGGGCAATCAGCCCCAGCATTTT.

V is TRBV29-1 and J is TRBJ1-5; D is perhaps TRBD1 (5 bases). CDR3 length: 15 residues. The ends were cut back, 3 bases at V and 0 bases at J, with 12 bases in the middle. Germline-derived CDR1 and CDR2 are SQVTM and ANQGSEA. CDR3 in DNA: TGCAGCGTTGAGGAACAGGATGGTAGCAATCAGCCCCAGCATTTT. Its translation is CSVEEQDGSNQPQHF.

The gene calls are TRBV28 and TRBJ2-7, with 7 bases fitting TRBD1. The CDR3 runs 13 residues. V was clipped by 6 bases and J by 3 bases; unmatched bases: 5. Per the germline V gene, CDR1 is MDHEN and CDR2 is SYDVKM. The CDR3, as DNA: TGTGCCAGCAGGTCCGGGACAGACTACGAGCAGTACTTC. This codes for CASRSGTDYEQYF.

V is TRBV6-1 and J is TRBJ1-1; TRBD1 might be the D (6 bases). Trimming took 2 bases from V and 2 from J, leaving 15 bases between them. The CDR3 has 16 residues. Germline lookup yields CDR1 MNHNS and CDR2 SASEGT. The CDR3 DNA follows: TGTGCCAGCAGTGAAAAGGGACGGACAGTCAACACTGAAGCTTTCTTT. Translated, it gives CASSEKGRTVNTEAFF.

This chain links TRBV7-2 with TRBJ2-3; D call uncertain. The CDR3 has 13 amino acids. Between the trimmed V and J ends, which lost 3 bases and 4 bases, there was a span of 8 bases. The V gene's germline CDR1 is SGHTA and CDR2 FQGNSA. CDR3 nucleotide sequence: TGTGCCAGCAGCTTCACTTTTTCAGATACGCAGTATTTT. Protein product: CASSFTFSDTQYF. Complete variable domain (other parts from reference TRBV7-2 and TRBJ2-3): GAGVSQSPSNKVTEKGKDVELRCDPISGHTALYWYRQSLGQGLEFLIYFQGNSAPDKSGLPSDRFSAERTGGSVSTLTIQRTQQEDSAVYLCASSFTFSDTQYFGPGTRLTVL.

The gene calls are TRBV3-1 (or the pseudogene TRBV3-2) and TRBJ1-2, with D possibly matching TRBD1 (6 bases). Germline lookup yields CDR1 LGHDT and CDR2 YNNKEL (reference sequence). The CDR3 is 13 amino acids. V shed 4 bases and J shed 12 bases, with 18 bases lying between them. The CDR3 loop is CASSLFTDGTHTF. CDR3 nucleotide sequence: TGTGCCAGCAGCCTGTTTACCGACGGGACACACACCTTC.

V and J are TRBV2 and TRBJ2-4; 10 bases match TRBD2. Germline trimming cut 7 bases from V and 3 bases from J; bases unmatched to any gene: 6. This CDR3 spans 15 amino acids. The germline V gene has CDR1 SNHLY and CDR2 FYNNEI. DNA of the CDR3: TGTGCCAGCAATAGCGGGGGGTTCGTCAAAAACATTCAGTACTTC. Translating gives CASNSGGFVKNIQYF.

V usage is TRBV24-1 and J usage is TRBJ2-1, with TRBD2 matching over 7 bases. The CDR3 runs 16 residues. Looked up from germline, CDR1 is KGHDR and CDR2 is SFDVKD. Trimming at V came to 1 base and at J to 7 bases, leaving 9 bases not matched to a gene. CDR3 region: CATSDLGGRRRNEQFF. Written as DNA, the CDR3 is TGTGCCACCAGTGATTTAGGCGGGAGACGGAGGAATGAGCAGTTCTTC.

The chain recombines TRBV3-1 (or the pseudogene TRBV3-2) with TRBJ1-1; D call uncertain. The CDR3 consists of 15 residues. Trimming stripped 6 bases from V and 4 bases from J, with 18 bases between. Germline-derived CDR1 and CDR2 are LGHDT and YNNKEL (reference sequence). The CDR3 sequence: CASSPWRASGTEAFF. CDR3 DNA sequence: TGTGCCAGCAGTCCTTGGCGGGCGTCGGGCACTGAAGCTTTCTTT.

The J gene is TRBJ2-7, the V gene TRBV11-2, with D possibly being TRBD2 (5 bases). With 1 base removed from V and 2 bases from J, the gap between germline ends came to 9 bases. The germline gives CDR1 SGHAT, CDR2 FQNNGV. The CDR3 has 14 amino acids. The CDR3 loop reads CASSLAPTTYEQYF. In DNA, the CDR3 is TGTGCCAGCAGCTTAGCCCCGACTACCTACGAGCAGTACTTC. The variable domain in full, completed from reference TRBV11-2 and TRBJ2-7, reads EAGVAQSPRYKIIEKRQSVAFWCNPISGHATLYWYQQILGQGPKLLIQFQNNGVVDDSQLPKDRFSAERLKGVDSTLKIQPAKLEDSAVYLCASSLAPTTYEQYFGPGTRLTVT.

The chain couples TRBV5-1 to TRBJ1-2; D gene uncertain. Trimming took off 2 bases at V and 2 bases at J, with 16 bases between the two ends. Germline V CDR1 and CDR2: SGHRS, YFSETQ. CDR3 length: 16 amino acids. The CDR3 protein is CASSFQPRAGNYGYTF. As DNA, the CDR3 is TGCGCCAGCAGCTTCCAACCCCGGGCGGGGAACTATGGCTACACCTTC.

The chain recombines TRBV6-4 with TRBJ1-6; 9 bases agree with TRBD1. The CDR3 consists of 14 residues. Germline-derived CDR1 and CDR2 are MRHNA and SNTAGT. Unmatched junction bases numbered 3, after V lost 2 bases and J lost 10 bases. The CDR3 is CASSDEGQGSPLHF. The CDR3 DNA reads TGTGCCAGCAGTGACGAGGGACAGGGCTCACCCCTCCACTTT.

The V gene is TRBV27, the J gene TRBJ1-6; 11 bases map to TRBD1. V lost 3 bases and J lost 10; bases outside the gene matches: 2. This CDR3 has 14 amino acids. The germline gives CDR1 MNHEY, CDR2 SMNVEV (reference sequence). CDR3 region: CASSLGTGGSPLHF. The CDR3 coding sequence is TGTGCCAGCAGTTTGGGGACAGGGGGGTCACCCCTCCACTTT.

Written as DNA, the CDR3 is TGTGCCATCAGTGAGTCCGGGGGGGCGAGCAATCAGCCCCAGCATTTT. Protein sequence: CAISESGGASNQPQHF. The chain is built from TRBV10-3 and TRBJ1-5; D might be TRBD1 (6 bases). Trimming stripped 0 bases from V and 1 base from J, with 10 bases between. Germline V CDR1 and CDR2: ENHRY, SYGVKD. This CDR3 is 16 amino acids long.

The V call is TRBV5-1, the J call TRBJ1-6; no clear D. The CDR3 spans 14 residues. Germline V gene sequence: CDR1 SGHRS, CDR2 YFSETQ. Trimming removed 0 bases from V and 4 bases from J, with 5 bases in between. The CDR3 region is CASSLASYNSPLHF. CDR3 DNA: TGCGCCAGCAGCTTGGCCAGTTATAATTCACCCCTCCACTTT.

J is TRBJ2-7 and V is TRBV28; 7 bases align to TRBD2. Germline V lookup: CDR1 MDHEN, CDR2 SYDVKM. Trimming at V came to 4 bases and at J to 7 bases, leaving 4 bases not matched to a gene. The CDR3 consists of 12 residues. CDR3 coding DNA: TGTGCCAGCAGTTCCTGGCGGGAGGAGCAGTACTTC. Its translation is CASSSWREEQYF. Full variable domain (missing parts from reference TRBV28 and TRBJ2-7): DVKVTQSSRYLVKRTGEKVFLECVQDMDHENMFWYRQDPGLGLRLIYFSYDVKMKEKGDIPEGYSVSREKKERFSLILESASTNQTSMYLCASSSWREEQYFGPGTRLTVT.

Only one count was recorded for this clone. The rearrangement uses TRBV12-3 or TRBV12-4 and TRBJ1-1, with TRBD1 matching 7 bases. Trimming removed 1 base from V and 7 bases from J; junction bases left unmatched: 3. The CDR3 runs 13 residues. CDR3 coding DNA: TGTGCCAGCAGTTTAGGGGGACAGAGTGAAGCTTTCTTT. This translates into CASSLGGQSEAFF.

This rearrangement joins TRBV27 to TRBJ1-2, with 7 bases lining up with TRBD1. The CDR3 runs to 14 residues. The germline V gene encodes CDR1 MNHEY and CDR2 SMNVEV (reference sequence). V shed 4 bases, J shed 4 bases, and the junction held 6 bases outside the gene matches. CDR3 residues: CASSSLRGIYGYTF. The CDR3 region has the DNA TGTGCCAGCAGTTCGCTCAGGGGGATCTATGGCTACACCTTC.

The chain employs TRBV6-5 and TRBJ2-7; 8 bases align to TRBD1. The CDR3 covers 16 residues. Per the germline V gene, CDR1 is MNHEY and CDR2 is SVGAGI. V lost 2 bases to trimming and J lost 1 base; unmatched junction nucleotides: 7. Here the CDR3 DNA reads TGTGCCAGCAGTTACCTTTCCGGGACAGGTTCCTACGAGCAGTACTTC. This sequence encodes CASSYLSGTGSYEQYF.

V gene TRBV6-5 combines with J gene TRBJ1-6, with TRBD1 identical over 9 bases. V was clipped by 7 bases and J by 10 bases; unmatched bases: 5. This CDR3 is built from 13 residues. Germline loops: CDR1 MNHEY, CDR2 SVGAGI. The CDR3 sequence is CASKDRGGSPLHF. DNA of the CDR3: TGTGCCAGCAAAGACAGGGGGGGATCACCCCTCCACTTT.

The rearrangement joins TRBV3-1 (or the pseudogene TRBV3-2) to TRBJ2-7; the D gene is possibly TRBD1 (5 bases). The germline V gene has CDR1 LGHDT and CDR2 YNNKEL (reference sequence). This CDR3 is 12 amino acids long. Trimming removed 5 bases at V and 6 bases at J, with 11 bases between. The CDR3 DNA reads as TGTGCCAGCAGCTTCCTAAGGGGCGAGCAGTACTTC. Protein product: CASSFLRGEQYF.

This clone came up a few times. The chain combines TRBV7-9 with TRBJ1-1, with D tentatively TRBD1 (5 bases). The CDR3 extends over 8 amino acids. Germline CDR1 is SEHNR and CDR2 is FQNEAQ (reference sequence). The V end lost 11 bases, the J end lost 11 bases, and 9 bases lay between the germline ends. The CDR3 reads CALGPAFF. CDR3 DNA sequence: TGTGCCCTGGGGCCGGCTTTCTTT.

The chain has TRBV7-8 and TRBJ1-6; 7 bases match TRBD1. Germline-derived CDR1 and CDR2 are SGHVS and FQNEAQ. Unmatched junction bases numbered 14, after V lost 5 bases and J lost 10 bases. CDR3 length equals 16 residues. CDR3 nucleotides: TGTGCCAGCAGCCTTTCGGGCAGGGGGTCTGGATCACCCCTCCACTTT. Protein sequence: CASSLSGRGSGSPLHF.

The J gene is TRBJ2-7, the V gene TRBV30; D is unclear. Trimming cost V 1 base and J 2 bases, with 12 bases left between them. Germline V gene sequence: CDR1 GTSNPN, CDR2 SVGIG (reference sequence). The CDR3 is 14 amino acids. The CDR3 spells CAWSGAHRTYEQYF. CDR3 DNA sequence: TGTGCCTGGAGTGGGGCCCATCGCACCTACGAGCAGTACTTC.

The CDR3 DNA sequence: TGTGCCAGTAGTATAACCGGGACTAGCTATGAGCAGTTCTTC. This encodes CASSITGTSYEQFF. The V gene is TRBV19, the J gene TRBJ2-1; 9 nucleotides align to TRBD2. V shed 2 bases and J 8 bases; nucleotides not matched to a gene: 4. CDR1 is LNHDA, CDR2 SQIVND, per germline (reference sequence). The CDR3 extends over 14 amino acids.

The rearrangement joins TRBV30 to TRBJ1-2; TRBD1 agrees at 8 bases. Germline trimming cut 4 bases from V and 8 bases from J; bases unmatched to any gene: 12. Germline V gene sequence: CDR1 GTSNPN, CDR2 SVGIG (reference sequence). There are 14 residues in the CDR3. The CDR3 region has the DNA TGTGCCTGGATTTCCCAGGGGGCCCCTGGGGGCTACACCTTC. Its protein is CAWISQGAPGGYTF.

V and J are TRBV5-4 and TRBJ1-1, with 7 bases fitting TRBD1. Germline lookup yields CDR1 SGHNT and CDR2 YYREEE (reference sequence). With 1 base clipped from V and 0 bases from J, the junction kept 6 bases outside the gene matches. The CDR3 is 16 amino acids. For the CDR3, the DNA is TGTGCCAGCAGCTTGCCCTTGGGACAGCTGAACACTGAAGCTTTCTTT. Its protein product is CASSLPLGQLNTEAFF.

There are a few counts of this clone. The rearrangement uses TRBV13 and TRBJ1-2; 7 bases are shared with TRBD1. CDR1 PRHDT and CDR2 FYEKMQ come from the germline V gene (reference sequence). The CDR3 runs 12 residues. J lost 8 bases, V lost 2 bases, and 2 bases had no gene match. The CDR3 here is CASSLQGGGYTF. In DNA, the CDR3 is TGTGCCAGCAGCTTACAGGGGGGCGGCTACACCTTC. The whole variable domain, filled in from reference TRBV13 and TRBJ1-2, reads AAGVIQSPRHLIKEKRETATLKCYPIPRHDTVYWYQQGPGQDPQFLISFYEKMQSDKGSIPDRFSAQQFSDYHSELNMSSLELGDSALYFCASSLQGGGYTFGSGTRLTVV.

The chain is built from TRBV9 and TRBJ2-2; TRBD1 matches 7 bases. Germline V lookup: CDR1 SGDLS, CDR2 YYNGEE. V dropped 0 bases and J dropped 2; count of bases not matched to a gene: 13. This CDR3 is built from 19 residues. CDR3 amino acids: CASSVVSRGIWGNTGELFF. The CDR3 region has the DNA TGTGCCAGCAGCGTAGTAAGCAGGGGGATTTGGGGAAACACCGGGGAGCTGTTTTTT. Together with reference TRBV9 and TRBJ2-2, the CDR3 gives the full variable domain: DSGVTQTPKHLITATGQRVTLRCSPRSGDLSVYWYQQSLDQGLQFLIQYYNGEERAKGNILERFSAQQFPDLHSELNLSSLELGDSALYFCASSVVSRGIWGNTGELFFGEGSRLTVL.

The CDR3 DNA reads as TGTGCCAGCAGCCGACAGACAGGGTATGGAAGGAGCTCCTATAATTCACCCCTCCACTTT. This codes for CASSRQTGYGRSSYNSPLHF. The chain combines TRBV7-8 with TRBJ1-6, with 7 bases fitting TRBD1. The germline V gene encodes CDR1 SGHVS and CDR2 FQNEAQ. The CDR3 is made up of 20 amino acids. The V and J ends lost 5 bases and 0 bases, in that order; junction bases with no gene match: 16.

The chain recombines TRBV3-1 (or the pseudogene TRBV3-2) with TRBJ1-2; D possibly corresponds to TRBD1 (6 bases). The germline CDR1 and CDR2 sequences are LGHDT and YNNKEL (reference sequence). Trimming removed 4 bases at V and 8 bases at J, with 11 bases between. The CDR3 spans 12 residues. CDR3 amino acids: CASSLRTAGYTF. The DNA of the CDR3 is TGTGCCAGCAGCCTTCGGACAGCCGGCTACACCTTC.